The rows below give T cell receptor beta chains drawn from one sample of a study of cytomegalovirus exposure and HLA in healthy donors. The assay was immunoSEQ multiplex PCR, and TCRdb's table has in-frame clones only and misses some. The data contain 120,000 or so clones, less than 80% of them singletons. The sample was PBMCs. The origin of the receptors is a man in his thirties or forties in good health and CMV-seronegative. Both conserved end residues are part of each CDR3. The D gene is left open where the match is weak. Some rows mark clone size as missing; the rest say once, few, many or name a class of expanded clone.

>TRBJ2-7|-|TRBD1|TRBV29-1
CSVGTGVRWSEQYF
TGCAGCGTAGGTACAGGGGTGAGGTGGAGCGAGCAGTACTTC
>TRBJ2-5|once|TRBD2|TRBV30
CAWSRYGGVQETQYF
TGTGCCTGGAGTAGATACGGGGGGGTCCAAGAGACCCAGTACTTC
>TRBJ2-7|-|TRBD1|TRBV27
CASSWTGPYEQYF
TGTGCCAGCAGTTGGACAGGCCCCTACGAGCAGTACTTC
>TRBJ2-5|-|TRBD2|TRBV4-1
CASSQDRTSGGGETQYF
TGCGCCAGCAGCCAAGATCGTACTAGCGGGGGTGGGGAGACCCAGTACTTC
>TRBJ2-1|-|TRBD2|TRBV7-2
CASSSQRGAYNEQFF
TGTGCCAGCAGCTCCCAGCGGGGGGCTTACAATGAGCAGTTCTTC
>TRBJ2-1|-|-|TRBV9
CASSPPNGNEQFF
TGTGCCAGCAGCCCACCCAACGGCAATGAGCAGTTCTTC
>TRBJ2-1|-|-|TRBV28
CASSLGTSSYNEQFF
TGTGCCAGCAGTTTGGGCACCAGCTCCTACAATGAGCAGTTCTTC
>TRBJ2-3|once|-|TRBV9
CASSLHTRTDTQYF
TGTGCCAGCAGCCTTCACACACGCACAGATACGCAGTATTTT
>TRBJ1-2|-|-|TRBV25-1
CASSGLGGPGYTF
TGTGCCAGCAGTGGGCTGGGGGGGCCTGGCTACACCTTC
>TRBJ2-1|once|-|TRBV19
CASSRQANPHEQFF
TGTGCCAGTAGTCGGCAGGCGAACCCCCATGAGCAGTTCTTC
>TRBJ2-5|-|-|TRBV19
CASSLAQETQYF
TGTGCCAGTAGTCTAGCTCAAGAGACCCAGTACTTC
>TRBJ1-4|-|-|TRBV11-2
CASSPSSGANEKLFF
TGTGCCAGCAGCCCATCTAGCGGGGCTAATGAAAAACTGTTTTTT
>TRBJ1-1|-|-|TRBV2
CASKERGTEAFF
TGTGCCAGCAAGGAGAGGGGGACTGAAGCTTTCTTT
>TRBJ2-7|-|-|TRBV2
CASSEEQVGEQYF
TGTGCCAGCAGTGAAGAACAGGTCGGCGAGCAGTACTTC
>TRBJ2-7|-|TRBD1|TRBV7-9
CSSSLTDRVEQYF
TGTTCCAGCAGCTTAACCGACAGGGTTGAGCAGTACTTC
>TRBJ1-4|-|-|TRBV5-1
CASSPYGTGDEKLFF
TGCGCCAGCAGCCCGTACGGAACGGGGGATGAAAAACTGTTTTTT
>TRBJ2-1|-|-|TRBV2
CASSLTTTHNEQFF
TGTGCCAGCAGCCTGACTACCACCCACAATGAGCAGTTCTTC
>TRBJ1-1|-|TRBD1|TRBV6-1
CASRRDRALVVEAFF
TGTGCCAGCAGGAGGGACAGGGCGCTGGTGGTTGAAGCTTTCTTT
>TRBJ2-7|-|-|TRBV5-1
CASSPAGQKTLYEQYF
TGCGCCAGCAGCCCGGCCGGCCAGAAGACTTTATACGAGCAGTACTTC
>TRBJ2-1|-|-|TRBV7-2
CASSLPTSYRNEQFF
TGTGCCAGCAGCTTACCGACTAGTTACAGAAATGAGCAGTTCTTC
>TRBJ2-5|-|-|TRBV11-2
CASSFGETQYF
TGTGCCAGCAGCTTCGGTGAGACCCAGTACTTC
>TRBJ1-2|-|TRBD1|TRBV6-1
CASSDYWTGSIGGYTF
TGTGCCAGCAGTGATTATTGGACAGGGTCTATCGGTGGCTACACCTTC
>TRBJ2-1|-|-|TRBV5-5
CASSLYRSSYNEQFF
TGTGCCAGCAGCTTATACAGGAGCTCCTACAATGAGCAGTTCTTC
>TRBJ2-1|-|-|TRBV5-6
CASSFVGAYNEQFF
TGTGCCAGCAGCTTTGTGGGGGCTTACAATGAGCAGTTCTTC
>TRBJ2-5|-|TRBD1|TRBV19
CASSEQGAGETQYF
TGTGCCAGTAGTGAACAGGGGGCCGGGGAGACCCAGTACTTC
>TRBJ2-2|-|TRBD1|TRBV5-6
CASSRDRGLSGELFF
TGTGCCAGCAGCCGGGACAGGGGGCTTTCCGGGGAGCTGTTTTTT
>TRBJ2-3|few|TRBD1|TRBV13
CASSETGGGTDTQYF
TGTGCCAGCAGCGAGACAGGGGGCGGCACAGATACGCAGTATTTT
>TRBJ1-1|-|-|TRBV5-1
CATNTGSNTEAFF
TGCGCCACCAATACAGGGTCGAACACTGAAGCTTTCTTT
>TRBJ2-7|once|-|TRBV2
CASRRRQDKTYEQYF
TGTGCCAGCAGACGCCGGCAGGACAAAACCTACGAGCAGTACTTC
>TRBJ1-1|-|-|TRBV28
CASSDPGRGGTEAFF
TGTGCCAGCAGTGATCCGGGCAGGGGAGGGACTGAAGCTTTCTTT
>TRBJ2-5|-|-|TRBV28
CASSLIEETQYF
TGTGCCAGCAGTTTAATCGAAGAGACCCAGTACTTC
>TRBJ1-6|-|-|TRBV19
CASSIDSGVSPLHF
TGTGCCAGTAGTATAGATTCCGGGGTTTCACCCCTCCACTTT
>TRBJ1-1|-|-|TRBV2
CASRELGGDGEAFF
TGTGCCAGCAGAGAACTTGGGGGGGATGGTGAAGCTTTCTTT
>TRBJ1-4|-|-|TRBV4-1
CASSQVDLVPRGNEKLFF
TGCGCCAGCAGCCAAGTAGATCTCGTGCCCCGAGGGAATGAAAAACTGTTTTTT
>TRBJ2-2|-|TRBD1|TRBV19
CASSLRTGETGELFF
TGTGCCAGTAGTCTACGGACAGGGGAGACCGGGGAGCTGTTTTTT
>TRBJ1-2|-|-|TRBV19
CASSIQANYGYTF
TGTGCCAGTAGTATACAGGCGAACTATGGCTACACCTTC
>TRBJ1-1|-|TRBD1|TRBV20-1
CSGQGATEAFF
TGCAGTGGACAGGGGGCCACTGAAGCTTTCTTT
>TRBJ2-7|-|-|TRBV5-1
CASSLGQDIYEQYF
TGCGCCAGCAGCTTGGGACAGGATATTTACGAGCAGTACTTC
>TRBJ2-5|once|-|TRBV30
CAWDTGMETQYF
TGTGCCTGGGATACAGGGATGGAGACCCAGTACTTC
>TRBJ1-5|few|TRBD1|TRBV5-5
CASSAVPGGNQPQHF
TGTGCCAGCAGCGCCGTCCCAGGGGGAAATCAGCCCCAGCATTTT
>TRBJ1-2|-|TRBD1|TRBV29-1
CSVVVGQGLFNYGYTF
TGCAGCGTTGTCGTAGGACAGGGACTCTTTAACTATGGCTACACCTTC
>TRBJ2-1|-|-|TRBV6-1
CASSAGVKSYNEQFF
TGTGCCAGCAGTGCCGGGGTGAAATCCTACAATGAGCAGTTCTTC
>TRBJ1-2|-|-|TRBV7-9
CASRDETGTPLGYTF
TGTGCCAGCAGGGATGAGACCGGGACTCCGCTAGGCTACACCTTC
>TRBJ2-3|-|-|TRBV4-3
CASSQEWRGPFGDTQYF
TGCGCCAGCAGCCAAGAGTGGAGGGGCCCTTTTGGAGATACGCAGTATTTT
>TRBJ1-1|-|TRBD1|TRBV4-2
CASSQGKTGVGTEAFF
TGTGCCAGCAGCCAGGGTAAGACAGGGGTAGGGACTGAAGCTTTCTTT
>TRBJ1-1|-|-|TRBV2
CASREVWNTEALF
TGTGCCAGCAGGGAGGTTTGGAACACTGAAGCTCTCTTT
>TRBJ2-7|-|TRBD1|TRBV4-2
CASSPETGALYEQYF
TGTGCCAGCAGCCCTGAAACAGGGGCCCTCTACGAGCAGTACTTC
>TRBJ2-3|-|TRBD2|TRBV27
CASSFGLAGTDTQYF
TGTGCCAGCAGTTTCGGACTAGCGGGCACAGATACGCAGTATTTT
>TRBJ2-5|-|-|TRBV28
CASSSSSSSRGTQYF
TGTGCCAGCAGTTCATCTAGCTCAAGCCGGGGGACCCAGTACTTC
>TRBJ2-1|-|TRBD2|TRBV6-5
CAISGGTNEQFF
TGTGCGATTAGCGGGGGGACCAATGAGCAGTTCTTC
>TRBJ1-1|-|-|TRBV5-1
CASSPIQGGQGEAFF
TGCGCCAGCAGCCCCATTCAGGGAGGCCAGGGTGAAGCTTTCTTT
>TRBJ1-4|-|TRBD1|TRBV27
CASSFIRGSREKLFF
TGTGCCAGCAGTTTTATCAGGGGGAGTAGGGAAAAACTGTTTTTT
>TRBJ1-2|few|-|TRBV29-1
CSAEIANYGYTF
TGCAGCGCTGAAATAGCTAACTATGGCTACACCTTC
>TRBJ2-1|-|-|TRBV7-6
CASSFAGMNEQFF
TGTGCCAGCAGCTTCGCGGGGATGAATGAGCAGTTCTTC
>TRBJ2-7|-|-|TRBV20-1
CSWRSSYEQYF
TGCAGCTGGAGAAGCTCCTACGAGCAGTACTTC
>TRBJ2-1|-|TRBD2|TRBV7-2
CASSLESGEGEQFF
TGTGCCAGCAGCTTAGAATCGGGGGAGGGGGAGCAGTTCTTC
>TRBJ1-4|-|TRBD1|TRBV29-1
CSVYRGHEEKLFF
TGCAGCGTCTACAGGGGGCACGAAGAAAAACTGTTTTTT
>TRBJ2-7|once|-|TRBV27
CASSLSGAYEQYF
TGTGCCAGCAGTTTATCTGGGGCTTACGAGCAGTACTTC
>TRBJ2-5|-|TRBD2|TRBV13
CASSSWGLAGGYQETQYF
TGTGCCAGCAGCTCCTGGGGACTAGCGGGGGGGTACCAAGAGACCCAGTACTTC